The 8 T cell receptor beta chains reported below all come from one sample, sequenced in a study of immune evolution from preneoplasia to lung adenocarcinoma. Measured with immunoSEQ multiplex PCR; TCRdb has only the in-frame clones, and not every one. The sample lists under 4,500 clones; about 87% were seen once. Input material: FFPE lung adenocarcinoma in situ tissue. All receptors derive from a person aged 55-80 years with lung adenocarcinoma.

The CDR3 bases are TGTGCCAGCAGCCCTGGTTTGAAAGTACAGGGAGACCAAGAGACCCAGTACTTC. It yields the protein CASSPGLKVQGDQETQYF. This sequence joins TRBV5-6 and TRBJ2-5; D perhaps matches TRBD1 (6 bases). The germline V gene encodes CDR1 SGHDT and CDR2 YYEEEE. This CDR3 is 18 amino acids long. The germline V and J ends were trimmed by 4 bases and 0 bases, with 22 bases remaining between them.

The chain is built from TRBV5-6 and TRBJ2-7; tentatively, D is TRBD2 (6 bases). The V end was cut by 4 bases, the J end by 0 bases, with 17 bases between. CDR1 is SGHDT and CDR2 is YYEEEE in the germline V gene. The CDR3 runs 16 residues. CDR3 bases: TGTGCCAGCAGCCCGGACGGGGGTGGAACCTCCTACGAGCAGTACTTC. Protein product: CASSPDGGGTSYEQYF.

This clone was recorded once. The rearrangement links TRBV30 to TRBJ1-1; no firm D call. The V end was cut by 3 bases, the J end by 0 bases, with 5 bases between. This CDR3 comprises 12 residues. The germline CDR1 and CDR2 sequences are GTSNPN and SVGIG (reference sequence). The CDR3 nucleotides read TGTGCCTGGAGACTCATGAACACTGAAGCTTTCTTT. Its translation: CAWRLMNTEAFF.

This clone has just one count. The chain combines TRBV5-6 with TRBJ1-6; D not resolved. CDR1 SGHDT and CDR2 YYEEEE come from the germline V gene. The CDR3 spans 14 residues. V was shortened by 3 bases and J by 6 bases, with 10 bases between the two germline ends. The CDR3 nucleotides read TGTGCCAGCAGCTGGGTCAGGAGTAATTCACCCCTCCACTTT. Protein sequence: CASSWVRSNSPLHF.

A single count supports this clone. This chain connects TRBV5-5 to TRBJ2-1, with unresolved D. CDR3 length: 16 amino acids. Germline V CDR1 and CDR2: SGHKS, YYEKEE (reference sequence). The V gene lost 2 bases and the J gene lost 0 bases, with 12 bases spanning the gap. The CDR3 protein is CASSFNQPGSYNEQFF. CDR3 coding DNA: TGTGCCAGCAGCTTCAACCAGCCGGGCTCCTACAATGAGCAGTTCTTC.

The V and J genes are TRBV9 and TRBJ1-2, with D maybe TRBD1 (5 bases). The germline CDR1 and CDR2 sequences are SGDLS and YYNGEE. The CDR3 contains 13 residues. V was trimmed by 3 bases and J by 0 bases, leaving 6 bases between them. CDR3: CASSADTNYGYTF. CDR3 DNA: TGTGCCAGCAGCGCGGACACTAACTATGGCTACACCTTC.

This clone was counted once. J is TRBJ2-1 and V is TRBV5-8, with D maybe TRBD2 (5 bases). V gave up 0 bases and J gave up 10 bases, with 14 bases separating them. Germline V gives CDR1 SGHTS, CDR2 YDEGEE. CDR3 size: 14 residues. The CDR3 nucleotides read TGTGCCAGCAGCTTGGTCGCCGGGGTCCGCGAGCAGTTCTTC. This translates into CASSLVAGVREQFF. Drawing the rest from reference TRBV5-8 and TRBJ2-1, the complete variable domain is EAGVTQSPTHLIKTRGQQATLRCSPISGHTSVYWYQQALGLGLQFLLWYDEGEERNRGNFPPRFSGRQFPNYSSELNVNALELEDSALYLCASSLVAGVREQFFGPGTRLTVL.

The chain links TRBV6-1 to TRBJ2-7; either TRBD1 or TRBD2 may supply D (6 bases each). With 3 bases removed from V and 1 base from J, the gap between germline ends came to 10 bases. The germline CDR1 and CDR2 sequences are MNHNS and SASEGT. The CDR3 sequence is 14 residues long. The CDR3 DNA follows: TGTGCCAGCAGTGATAGGGGGGTATCCTACGAGCAGTACTTC. It is translated as CASSDRGVSYEQYF.